These 29 T cell receptor beta chains originate from one sample sequenced in a study of T cell responses to AZD1222 COVID-19 vaccine. Sequencing used immunoSEQ multiplex PCR; TCRdb keeps in-frame clones, though not all of them. The sample has about 110,000 clones, 90% seen once; the top ten hold approximately 8.2%. The starting material was peripheral blood, obtained 28 days after the second AZD1222 dose. These receptors were obtained from an adult who received the AZD1222 COVID-19 vaccine.

The chain links TRBV11-2 to TRBJ1-5; no clear D gene. The CDR3 contains 13 residues. The V gene lost 1 base and the J gene lost 6 bases, with 7 bases spanning the gap. Germline loops: CDR1 SGHAT, CDR2 FQNNGV. CDR3 protein: CASSLGFSQPQHF. Written as DNA, the CDR3 is TGTGCCAGCAGCTTAGGATTCTCTCAGCCCCAGCATTTT. Full variable domain (remainder filled in from reference TRBV11-2 and TRBJ1-5): EAGVAQSPRYKIIEKRQSVAFWCNPISGHATLYWYQQILGQGPKLLIQFQNNGVVDDSQLPKDRFSAERLKGVDSTLKIQPAKLEDSAVYLCASSLGFSQPQHFGDGTRLSIL.

V and J are TRBV25-1 and TRBJ2-2; D is perhaps TRBD1 (6 bases). The CDR3 loop spans 14 amino acids. The V end lost 4 bases, the J end lost 6 bases, and 12 bases lay between the germline ends. The germline gives CDR1 MGHDK, CDR2 SYGVNS. The CDR3, as DNA: TGTGCCAGCAGTGTTCAACAGGGCCCCGGGGAGCTGTTTTTT. Protein sequence: CASSVQQGPGELFF.

This chain uses TRBV11-3 with TRBJ2-7, with a possible D match to TRBD2 (6 bases). V lost 5 bases and J lost 0, with 14 bases in between. Germline loops: CDR1 SGHNT, CDR2 YENEEA. The CDR3 is 15 amino acids. This CDR3 reads CASSAGTVPSYEQYF. Here the CDR3 DNA reads TGTGCCAGCAGCGCAGGGACTGTACCCTCCTACGAGCAGTACTTC.

The rearrangement joins TRBV9 to TRBJ2-1, with TRBD2 matching over 7 bases. The germline CDR1 and CDR2 sequences are SGDLS and YYNGEE. CDR3 length equals 15 residues. V gave up 3 bases and J gave up 8 bases; unmatched junction bases: 11. CDR3 DNA: TGTGCCAGCAGCGGCGGGGGACTAAGCGGCCATGAGCAGTTCTTC. Translation gives CASSGGGLSGHEQFF.

The J gene is TRBJ1-5, the V gene TRBV2; TRBD1 is a possible D gene (6 bases). Per germline, CDR1 SNHLY and CDR2 FYNNEI. The V gene lost 11 bases and the J gene lost 3 bases, with 14 bases spanning the gap. CDR3 length: 13 residues. CDR3 region: CARSRGINQPQHF. The CDR3 DNA sequence: TGTGCCCGCTCGAGGGGGATCAATCAGCCCCAGCATTTT.

The V and J genes are TRBV2 and TRBJ1-1; 10 bases line up with TRBD1. Germline CDR1 and CDR2: SNHLY and FYNNEI. Trimming at V came to 4 bases and at J to 7 bases, leaving 6 bases not matched to a gene. There are 14 residues in the CDR3. The CDR3 DNA reads as TGTGCCAGCAGTGGACAGGGGGCGAGCGGTGAAGCTTTCTTT. It codes for CASSGQGASGEAFF.

The rearrangement uses TRBV2 and TRBJ2-1; a possible D gene is TRBD2 (5 bases). This CDR3 has 14 amino acids. Germline V CDR1 and CDR2: SNHLY, FYNNEI. The ends were cut back, 7 bases at V and 4 bases at J, with 14 bases in the middle. The CDR3 DNA is TGTGCCAGCATCAGGTTGTGGGAGTACAATGAGCAGTTCTTC. The encoded protein is CASIRLWEYNEQFF.

This chain links TRBV29-1 with TRBJ1-1; D not resolved. The CDR3 has 12 amino acids. The V gene lost 8 bases and the J gene lost 1 base, with 11 bases spanning the gap. CDR1 and CDR2 from the germline V gene are SQVTM and ANQGSEA. The CDR3 spells CSLRQSNTEAFF. CDR3 bases: TGCAGCCTGCGGCAGTCGAACACTGAAGCTTTCTTT.

The chain is built from TRBV18 and TRBJ1-5; D is perhaps TRBD1 (6 bases). The CDR3 has 14 residues. Between the trimmed V and J ends, which lost 8 bases and 4 bases, there was a span of 15 bases. Germline values: CDR1 KGHSH, CDR2 LQKENI. The chain's CDR3 is CASRRDKANQPQHF. The DNA of the CDR3 is TGTGCCAGCCGCCGGGACAAGGCGAATCAGCCCCAGCATTTT. Combining the CDR3 with reference TRBV18 and TRBJ1-5 gives the whole variable domain NAGVMQNPRHLVRRRGQEARLRCSPMKGHSHVYWYRQLPEEGLKFMVYLQKENIIDESGMPKERFSAEFPKEGPSILRIQQVVRGDSAAYFCASRRDKANQPQHFGDGTRLSIL.

The gene calls are TRBV4-3 and TRBJ2-1; no clear D gene. The V and J ends lost 0 bases and 2 bases respectively, with 5 bases between them. The CDR3 consists of 14 residues. CDR1 LGHNA and CDR2 YSLEER come from the germline V gene. The CDR3 reads CASSQERTYNEQFF. In DNA, the CDR3 is TGCGCCAGCAGCCAAGAAAGGACCTACAATGAGCAGTTCTTC.

This clone was recorded once. The rearrangement joins TRBV19 to TRBJ1-2; maybe TRBD1 (5 bases). V shed 7 bases and J shed 3 bases, with 24 bases lying between them. CDR1 is LNHDA and CDR2 is SQIVND in the germline V gene (reference sequence). The CDR3 loop spans 17 amino acids. The CDR3 DNA reads TGTGCCAGTATAAAAAGTGGGGCGACAGAGTTGTACTATGGCTACACCTTC. It specifies CASIKSGATELYYGYTF.

V and J are TRBV5-1 and TRBJ2-6; D possibly corresponds to TRBD2 (5 bases). The length of the CDR3 is 17 residues. Germline CDR1 SGHRS, CDR2 YFSETQ. V was cut by 0 bases and J by 0 bases, with 10 bases left in between. CDR3 amino acids: CASSLAGIRSGANVLTF. DNA of the CDR3: TGCGCCAGCAGCTTGGCCGGGATACGCTCTGGGGCCAACGTCCTGACTTTC.

The chain combines TRBV11-3 with TRBJ2-7; 7 nucleotides agree with TRBD1. With V trimmed by 5 bases and J by 2 bases, 6 bases remained unmatched. The CDR3 extends over 14 amino acids. Germline loops: CDR1 SGHNT, CDR2 YENEEA. The CDR3 spells CASSPGQAAYEQYF. CDR3 in DNA: TGTGCCAGCAGCCCAGGACAGGCCGCCTACGAGCAGTACTTC.

The genes are TRBV19 and TRBJ2-7, with D possibly being TRBD1 (5 bases). Germline CDR1 LNHDA, CDR2 SQIVND (reference sequence). The ends were cut back, 9 bases at V and 2 bases at J, with 17 bases in the middle. The CDR3 is 14 residues long. This CDR3 is CASKGAAVPYEQYF. Here the CDR3 DNA reads TGTGCCAGCAAAGGGGCTGCGGTCCCCTACGAGCAGTACTTC.

This CDR3 reads CASSLQGQVGEPQHF. As DNA, the CDR3 is TGCGCCAGCAGCTTACAGGGACAAGTCGGGGAGCCCCAGCATTTT. This chain joins TRBV5-1 and TRBJ1-5, with a weak D call TRBD1 (6 bases). V lost 2 bases and J 8 bases, leaving 17 bases between the germline ends. The germline CDR1 and CDR2 sequences are SGHRS and YFSETQ. The CDR3 runs 15 residues.

This clone showed up just once. The CDR3 loop reads CASSWPGLAGNTGELFF. In nucleotides, the CDR3 is TGCGCCAGCAGCTGGCCAGGGCTAGCGGGCAACACCGGGGAGCTGTTTTTT. The rearrangement uses TRBV5-1 and TRBJ2-2, with TRBD2 matching over 8 bases. The length of the CDR3 is 17 residues. Germline V gives CDR1 SGHRS, CDR2 YFSETQ. V was clipped by 3 bases and J by 2 bases; unmatched bases: 9. Full variable domain (missing parts from reference TRBV5-1 and TRBJ2-2): KAGVTQTPRYLIKTRGQQVTLSCSPISGHRSVSWYQQTPGQGLQFLFEYFSETQRNKGNFPGRFSGRQFSNSRSEMNVSTLELGDSALYLCASSWPGLAGNTGELFFGEGSRLTVL.

The J gene is TRBJ2-3, the V gene TRBV4-1; D call uncertain. The germline gives CDR1 MGHRA, CDR2 YSYEKL. V lost 4 bases to trimming and J lost 2 bases, with 4 bases between them. The CDR3 consists of 12 residues. CDR3 protein: CASSPPTDTQYF. The CDR3 nucleotides are TGCGCCAGCAGCCCCCCCACAGATACGCAGTATTTT.

The genes are TRBV6-5 and TRBJ1-5; D uncertain. Germline loops: CDR1 MNHEY, CDR2 SVGAGI. The CDR3 totals 15 residues. V lost 5 bases and J 2 bases, leaving 13 bases between the germline ends. This CDR3 is CASSPSPGGNQPQHF. CDR3 DNA: TGTGCCAGCAGTCCCTCGCCGGGAGGCAATCAGCCCCAGCATTTT.

CDR3 sequence (DNA): TGTGCCAGCAGTTCATACGACAGGGAGGGAGATGGCTACACCTTC. Protein: CASSSYDREGDGYTF. The chain combines TRBV6-6 with TRBJ1-2; TRBD1 matches 7 bases. This CDR3 contains 15 residues. Looked up from germline, CDR1 is MNHNY and CDR2 is SVGAGI (reference sequence). V lost 4 bases, J lost 6 bases, and 11 bases stayed unmatched.

The chain is built from TRBV5-5 and TRBJ1-6; TRBD1 matches at 7 bases. This CDR3 spans 15 amino acids. The germline gives CDR1 SGHKS, CDR2 YYEKEE (reference sequence). V lost 6 bases and J lost 6; bases outside the gene matches: 9. For the CDR3, the DNA is TGTGCCAGCACCTCTGGTGACAGGGTTAATTCACCCCTCCACTTT. It is translated as CASTSGDRVNSPLHF.

The rearrangement links TRBV7-9 to TRBJ2-7; D might be TRBD1 or TRBD2, each matching 5 bases. V was pared by 6 bases and J by 2 bases, with 14 bases between. This CDR3 spans 14 amino acids. The germline V gene has CDR1 SEHNR and CDR2 FQNEAQ (reference sequence). CDR3 sequence: CASRARDGTYEQYF. CDR3 nucleotides: TGTGCCAGCAGGGCCCGGGACGGCACCTACGAGCAGTACTTC.

V usage is TRBV7-8 and J usage is TRBJ1-6, with TRBD1 matching 11 bases. Looked up from germline, CDR1 is SGHVS and CDR2 is FQNEAQ. The CDR3 consists of 16 residues. After removal of 5 bases from V and 10 bases from J, the junction contained 10 bases not matched to a gene. The CDR3 protein is CASSVRTGGAGSPLHF. The CDR3 DNA reads as TGTGCCAGCAGCGTTCGGACAGGGGGCGCCGGATCACCCCTCCACTTT.

CDR3 amino acids: CASSRGRVFYTIYF. DNA for the CDR3: TGTGCCAGCAGTCGAGGCAGGGTATTCTACACCATATATTTT. The chain couples TRBV6-5 to TRBJ1-3; a possible D gene is TRBD1 (5 bases). The CDR3 contains 14 residues. V was shortened by 5 bases and J by 8 bases, with 16 bases between the two germline ends. Germline CDR1 reads MNHEY; CDR2 reads SVGAGI.

V gene TRBV19 combines with J gene TRBJ2-1, with a possible D match to TRBD1 (6 bases). V lost 7 bases and J lost 1, with 11 bases in between. Germline V gene sequence: CDR1 LNHDA, CDR2 SQIVND (reference sequence). CDR3 size: 14 residues. This chain's CDR3 is CASMKGGSYNEQFF. CDR3 DNA sequence: TGTGCCAGTATGAAAGGGGGATCCTACAATGAGCAGTTCTTC.

The V call is TRBV6-4, the J call TRBJ2-1; TRBD2 matches 10 bases. CDR3 length: 15 residues. With 5 bases clipped from V and 10 bases from J, the junction kept 11 bases outside the gene matches. Per germline, CDR1 MRHNA and CDR2 SNTAGT. In DNA, the CDR3 is TGTGCCAGCAGTACCGGGACTAGCGCGCTTTCCGAGCAGTTCTTC. As protein: CASSTGTSALSEQFF.

The chain joins TRBV30 to TRBJ2-7; D gene unclear. This CDR3 has 11 amino acids. The germline V and J ends were trimmed by 4 bases and 3 bases, with 7 bases remaining between them. Germline V gives CDR1 GTSNPN, CDR2 SVGIG (reference sequence). CDR3 DNA: TGTGCCTGGACAGACTTCTACGAGCAGTACTTC. Translating gives CAWTDFYEQYF.

The V gene is TRBV25-1, the J gene TRBJ2-7; 7 nucleotides align to TRBD1. Germline V CDR1 and CDR2: MGHDK, SYGVNS. Trimming at V came to 1 base and at J to 3 bases, leaving 0 bases not matched to a gene. This CDR3 spans 13 amino acids. The CDR3 DNA follows: TGTGCCAGCAGTGAATCAGGGGGCTACGAGCAGTACTTC. As protein: CASSESGGYEQYF.

V and J are TRBV12-3 or TRBV12-4 and TRBJ2-7; no reliable D call. The length of the CDR3 is 13 residues. V was trimmed by 6 bases and J by 6 bases, leaving 15 bases between them. DNA of the CDR3: TGTGCCAGCAGCCCAACCCTCCGGACCGAGCAGTACTTC. Protein product: CASSPTLRTEQYF.

DNA for the CDR3: TGCAGCGTTAGACAGGAGCCGGGAGAAAAACTGTTTTTT. This translates into CSVRQEPGEKLFF. The rearrangement joins TRBV29-1 to TRBJ1-4; tentative D call: TRBD1 (6 bases). Germline V gives CDR1 SQVTM, CDR2 ANQGSEA. This CDR3 is 13 amino acids long. Trimming removed 5 bases from V and 8 bases from J, with 15 bases in between.